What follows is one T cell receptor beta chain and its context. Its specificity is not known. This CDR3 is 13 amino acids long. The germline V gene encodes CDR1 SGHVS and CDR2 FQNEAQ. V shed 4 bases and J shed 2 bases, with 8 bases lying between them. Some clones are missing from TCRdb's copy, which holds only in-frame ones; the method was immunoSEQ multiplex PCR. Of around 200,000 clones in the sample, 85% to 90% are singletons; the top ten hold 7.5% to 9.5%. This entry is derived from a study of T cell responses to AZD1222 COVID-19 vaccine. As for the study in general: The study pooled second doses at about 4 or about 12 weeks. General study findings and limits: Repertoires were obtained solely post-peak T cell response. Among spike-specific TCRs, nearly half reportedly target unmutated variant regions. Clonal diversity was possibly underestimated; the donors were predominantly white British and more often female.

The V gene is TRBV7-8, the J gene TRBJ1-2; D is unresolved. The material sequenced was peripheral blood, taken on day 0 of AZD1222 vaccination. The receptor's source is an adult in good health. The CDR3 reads CASSYGENYGYTF. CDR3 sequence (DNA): TGTGCCAGCAGCTACGGAGAGAACTATGGCTACACCTTC.